Listed here are 30 T cell receptor beta chains from one sample, sequenced in a study of T cells in women clearing cervical HPV infection. Clones were read by immunoSEQ multiplex PCR, and TCRdb kept only the in-frame ones, dropping some. Its clone listing holds more than 20,000 clones. The sample taken for sequencing was blood buffy coat. These receptors originate from a woman aged 18-70 years with a cervical HPV16 infection that either progressed to CIN3+ or cleared (not recorded which).

For this clone: The read ends 3 residues before the CDR3 terminus; that terminus is restored from the germline J gene. This rearrangement joins TRBV4-2 to TRBJ1-6; 7 bases are a match to TRBD1. This CDR3 comprises 15 residues. CDR1 and CDR2 from the germline V gene are LGHNA and YNFKEQ. Trimming cost V 7 bases and J 6 bases; bases outside gene matches: 9. The CDR3: CASTQDRSSNSPLHF. The CDR3 bases that were read are TGTGCCAGCACCCAGGACAGGTCGAGTAATTCACCC.

Notes on this clone: The CDR3 is cut off 3 residues early in the read; its end comes from the germline J gene. The chain has TRBV7-9 and TRBJ1-2; perhaps TRBD1 as D (5 bases). Trimming cost V 2 bases and J 4 bases, with 11 bases left between them. The CDR3 covers 14 residues. CDR1 SEHNR and CDR2 FQNEAQ come from the germline V gene (reference sequence). CDR3: CASSLSAGLYGYTF. Partial CDR3 DNA: TGTGCCAGCAGCTTATCGGCAGGGCTCTATGGC. The complete variable domain, with remaining parts taken from reference TRBV7-9 and TRBJ1-2, reads DTGVSQNPRHKITKRGQNVTFRCDPISEHNRLYWYRQTLGQGPEFLTYFQNEAQLEKSRLLSDRFSAERPKGSFSTLEIQRTEQGDSAMYLCASSLSAGLYGYTFGSGTRLTVV.

CDR3 bases read: TGCAGTGCTAGATGGCGCGGGCAGGCC. As protein: CSARWRGQA. The entire CDR3 protein is CSARWRGQALHF. J is TRBJ1-6 and V is TRBV20-1; no clear D gene. Read coverage stops 3 residues before the CDR3 terminus; the germline J gene supplies the remainder. The germline V gene has CDR1 DFQATT and CDR2 SNEGSKA (reference sequence). CDR3 length: 12 amino acids.

Worth noting for this clone: With the read ending 3 residues before the CDR3 end, the germline J gene is used to fill in that end. The J gene is TRBJ1-2, the V gene TRBV20-1, with TRBD1 matching 10 bases. The CDR3 is 13 amino acids. Germline V gene sequence: CDR1 DFQATT, CDR2 SNEGSKA (reference sequence). This CDR3 reads CSARGGTGVGYTF. The part of the CDR3 DNA that was read is TGCAGTGCTAGAGGGGGGACAGGGGTAGGC.

CDR3 protein: CASSMDIMNTEAFF. The CDR3 DNA, read in part, is TGTGCCAGCAGTATGGACATCATGAACACTGAA. The chain carries TRBV4-2 and TRBJ1-1, with D perhaps matching TRBD1 (5 bases). The CDR3 extends 3 residues past the end of the read, so its final part is completed from the germline J gene. Germline V gene data show CDR1 as LGHNA and CDR2 as YNFKEQ. The CDR3 runs 14 residues. V was trimmed by 6 bases and J by 0 bases, leaving 11 bases between them.

The CDR3 sequence is CASSSPDRVMNTEAFF. The CDR3 bases that were read are TGCGCCAGCAGCTCACCGGACAGGGTGATGAACACTGAA. V and J are TRBV5-1 and TRBJ1-1, with 8 positions matching TRBD1. The CDR3 extends 3 residues past the end of the read, so its final part is completed from the germline J gene. V lost 3 bases to trimming and J lost 0 bases; unmatched junction nucleotides: 7. The CDR3 consists of 16 residues. Germline V gene data show CDR1 as SGHRS and CDR2 as YFSETQ.

As for this clone: The CDR3 is cut off 3 residues early in the read; its end comes from the germline J gene. The chain recombines TRBV7-6 with TRBJ2-7, with 11 nucleotides matching TRBD1. CDR3 length equals 15 residues. The germline V gene has CDR1 SGHVS and CDR2 FNYEAQ. V lost 1 base and J lost 3; bases outside the gene matches: 2. CDR3 DNA, as far as it was read: TGTGCCAGCAGCTTAGAGGGACAGGGGGGCTACGAG. Translated, it gives CASSLEGQGGYE. The CDR3, in full, reads CASSLEGQGGYEQYF.

Turning to this clone: The sequence runs out 3 residues before the end of the CDR3; the remainder is reconstructed from the germline J gene. The rearrangement links TRBV7-8 to TRBJ1-2, with TRBD1 matching 11 bases. Trimming at V came to 1 base and at J to 4 bases, leaving 2 bases not matched to a gene. Germline V gives CDR1 SGHVS, CDR2 FQNEAQ. This CDR3 contains 15 residues. CDR3 loop: CASSLGTGGVYGYTF. The CDR3 bases that were read are TGTGCCAGCAGCTTAGGGACAGGGGGCGTCTATGGC. The full variable domain, rest sourced from reference TRBV7-8 and TRBJ1-2, is GAGVSQSPRYKVAKRGQDVALRCDPISGHVSLFWYQQALGQGPEFLTYFQNEAQLDKSGLPSDRFFAERPEGSVSTLKIQRTQQEDSAVYLCASSLGTGGVYGYTFGSGTRLTVV.

A remark on this clone: Read coverage stops 3 residues before the CDR3 terminus; the germline J gene supplies the remainder. The V and J genes are TRBV7-9 and TRBJ1-4, with D maybe TRBD1 (6 bases). This CDR3 region has 15 residues. Per germline, CDR1 SEHNR and CDR2 FQNEAQ (reference sequence). V shed 4 bases and J shed 7 bases, with 16 bases lying between them. CDR3 loop: CASSSDIRGGEKLFF. CDR3 DNA (partial): TGTGCCAGCAGCTCGGATATCAGGGGAGGTGAAAAA.

This clone ranks as medium-sized in terms of frequency. The missing CDR3 end, 3 residues past where the read stops, is filled in from the germline J gene. The chain recombines TRBV7-3 with TRBJ2-3; TRBD2 aligns across 8 bases. Per the germline V gene, CDR1 is SGHTA and CDR2 is FQGTGA. V trimming: 4 bases; J trimming: 2 bases; junction bases outside the gene matches: 8. This CDR3 has 16 amino acids. CDR3 DNA, as far as it was read: TGTGCCAGCAGCTACCAGGCTAGCGGGTTCACAGATACG. This sequence encodes CASSYQASGFTDT. The whole CDR3 sequence is CASSYQASGFTDTQYF.

The sequenced part of the CDR3 DNA is TGTGCCAGCAGTGAGCTTCTCTACAATGAG. This encodes CASSELLYNE. The CDR3 reads in full as CASSELLYNEQFF. The rearrangement uses TRBV5-6 and TRBJ2-1, with D uncertain. The CDR3 extends 3 residues past the end of the read, so its final part is completed from the germline J gene. This CDR3 is 13 amino acids long. The V gene lost 5 bases and the J gene lost 3 bases, with 9 bases spanning the gap. The germline CDR1 and CDR2 sequences are SGHDT and YYEEEE.

Points on this clone: The read falls 3 residues short of the CDR3 end, and the missing part is taken from the germline J gene. The chain carries TRBV19 and TRBJ1-1; weak D call: TRBD1 (6 bases). V was cut by 7 bases and J by 0 bases, with 15 bases left in between. Germline CDR1 LNHDA, CDR2 SQIVND (reference sequence). This CDR3 spans 15 amino acids. The sequenced CDR3 bases are TGTGCCAGTATTCTCGGGGGGGACATGAACACTGAA. The encoded protein is CASILGGDMNTE. The complete CDR3 reads CASILGGDMNTEAFF.

As regards this clone: The read comes to an end 3 residues before the CDR3 does, leaving the germline J gene to fill in the end. This chain joins TRBV20-1 and TRBJ2-2, with D perhaps TRBD2 (6 bases). The V gene's germline CDR1 is DFQATT and CDR2 SNEGSKA (reference sequence). This CDR3 spans 16 amino acids. The covered CDR3 bases are TGCAGTGCTAGAGATGCATTCTCCGACGGGGGTTCACCG. Translating it yields CSARDAFSDGGSP. The entire CDR3 protein reads CSARDAFSDGGSPLFF.

CDR3 bases read: TGTGCCAGCAGCTTAAATGCGGGGGTTGCCGGGGAG. As protein: CASSLNAGVAGE. The whole CDR3 is CASSLNAGVAGELFF. The chain uses TRBV7-3 and TRBJ2-2; the match to TRBD2 covers 7 bases. The CDR3 end lies 3 residues beyond the end of the read and is filled in from the germline J gene. The CDR3 is 15 amino acids. Per the germline V gene, CDR1 is SGHTA and CDR2 is FQGTGA. The trim removed 1 base at V and 6 bases at J, leaving 5 bases unmatched.

CDR3 sequence: CASSLGAYEQYF. The CDR3 DNA, read in part, is TGCGCCAGCAGCTTAGGGGCCTACGAG. The chain combines TRBV5-1 with TRBJ2-7, with D possibly TRBD1 on 5 matching bases. The read gets to within 3 residues of the CDR3 end, and the germline J gene fills in the rest. Per the germline V gene, CDR1 is SGHRS and CDR2 is YFSETQ. Trimming removed 2 bases at V and 2 bases at J, with 5 bases between. This CDR3 is 12 amino acids long.

About this clone itself: The read stops 3 residues short of the end of the CDR3; the missing end is completed from the germline J gene. The chain is built from TRBV11-3 and TRBJ2-1, with D tentatively TRBD1 (6 bases). The CDR3 contains 15 residues. Germline assignment: CDR1 SGHNT and CDR2 YENEEA. Trimming stripped 0 bases from V and 8 bases from J, with 14 bases between. CDR3 protein: CASSLDAGVSHEQFF. CDR3 DNA, as far as it was read: TGTGCCAGCAGCTTAGACGCAGGGGTAAGCCATGAG.

As concerns this clone: The observed sequence ends 3 residues before the CDR3 terminus, with the missing tail filled in from the germline J gene. The genes are TRBV6-1 and TRBJ1-2; the match to TRBD1 covers 8 bases. The length of the CDR3 is 16 residues. From germline, CDR1 is MNHNS and CDR2 SASEGT. The V gene end was trimmed by 4 bases and the J gene end by 5 bases; junction bases not matched to a gene: 12. CDR3 DNA, as far as it was read: TGTGCCAGCAGTGGGATCAGGGGGCGCATGGTTTATGGC. This encodes CASSGIRGRMVYG. The complete CDR3 protein is CASSGIRGRMVYGYTF.

Notes on this clone: The observed sequence ends 3 residues before the CDR3 terminus, with the missing tail filled in from the germline J gene. This chain connects TRBV20-1 to TRBJ2-3; 8 nucleotides align to TRBD1. The CDR3 length is 12 residues. Per germline, CDR1 DFQATT and CDR2 SNEGSKA (reference sequence). CDR3 DNA (partial): TGCAGTGCTTTGGACAGGGCGGAGACG. Its translation: CSALDRAET. The complete CDR3 protein is CSALDRAETQYF.

Turning to this clone: The read comes to an end 3 residues before the CDR3 does, leaving the germline J gene to fill in the end. The J gene is TRBJ1-4, the V gene TRBV30, with a tentative D call TRBD1 (6 bases). This CDR3 has 14 residues. Germline lookup yields CDR1 GTSNPN and CDR2 SVGIG (reference sequence). V was cut by 6 bases and J by 0 bases, with 11 bases left in between. The CDR3 reads CACRRQATNEKLFF. The sequenced part of the CDR3 DNA is TGTGCCTGTAGAAGACAGGCAACTAATGAAAAA.

With regard to this clone: The CDR3 end falls 3 residues outside the read, so it is completed with the germline J gene. The V call is TRBV7-9, the J call TRBJ2-7, with TRBD1 identical over 10 bases. Germline V gives CDR1 SEHNR, CDR2 FQNEAQ (reference sequence). The CDR3 spans 15 residues. V lost 7 bases and J lost 4; bases outside the gene matches: 10. The CDR3 region is CASTMTTGGIYEQYF. Incomplete CDR3 DNA: TGTGCCAGCACAATGACGACAGGGGGCATATACGAG.

A word on this clone: Coverage ceases 3 residues before the CDR3 finishes, and the germline J gene fills in the end. This chain uses TRBV20-1 with TRBJ2-3, with 10 bases identical to TRBD2. V lost 6 bases and J lost 6; bases outside the gene matches: 9. Germline CDR1 and CDR2: DFQATT and SNEGSKA (reference sequence). This CDR3 is built from 14 residues. Partial CDR3 DNA: TGCAGTGCCTCGATAGCGGGGGGTTTGGATACG. Protein product: CSASIAGGLDT. The entire CDR3 protein is CSASIAGGLDTQYF.

To note about this clone: The CDR3 goes on 3 residues after the read ends, and that part is filled in from the germline J gene. The chain joins TRBV6-2 or TRBV6-3 to TRBJ1-4; possible D gene TRBD1, 5 bases. The CDR3 length is 14 residues. Germline V gives CDR1 MNHEY, CDR2 SVGEGT. The sequenced part of the CDR3 DNA is TGTGCCAGCAGTTATCGGGGGAGTGATTCACCA. Translated, it gives CASSYRGSDSP. The entire CDR3 protein is CASSYRGSDSPLFF.

As for this clone: One junction end disagrees with the germline gene, perhaps due to a read error. The read ends 3 residues before the CDR3 terminus; that terminus is restored from the germline J gene. V and J are TRBV4-2 and TRBJ1-3; D is ambiguous. Germline CDR1 reads LGHNA; CDR2 reads YNFKEQ. This CDR3 is built from 15 residues. The CDR3 DNA, read in part, is TGCGCCAGCAGCCAAGAATGGGCCGTCAGAAACACC. It is translated as CASSQEWAVRNT. The whole CDR3 region reads CASSQEWAVRNTIYF.

Concerning this clone itself: A junction boundary mismatches the germline segment, possibly from a read error. The observed sequence ends 3 residues before the CDR3 terminus, with the missing tail filled in from the germline J gene. V gene TRBV7-7 combines with J gene TRBJ1-1; 7 nucleotides line up with TRBD1. There are 14 residues in the CDR3. Germline CDR1 SSHAT, CDR2 FNYEAQ (reference sequence). The CDR3 protein is CASSLGGGSYEAFF. The CDR3 DNA, read in part, is TGTGCTAGCAGCTTAGGGGGCGGATCCTACGAG. Based on the CDR3 plus reference TRBV7-7 and TRBJ1-1, the full variable domain is GAGVSQSPRYKVTKRGQDVTLRCDPISSHATLYWYQQALGQGPEFLTYFNYEAQPDKSGLPSDRFSAERPEGSISTLTIQRTEQRDSAMYRCASSLGGGSYEAFFGQGTRLTVV.

Turning to this clone: The read comes to an end 3 residues before the CDR3 does, leaving the germline J gene to fill in the end. J is TRBJ1-2 and V is TRBV15, with unresolved D. The V end was cut by 1 base, the J end by 6 bases, with 9 bases between. Germline CDR1 and CDR2: LNHNV and YYDKDF (reference sequence). The CDR3 is 13 residues long. CDR3: CATSRVAGHGYTF. The part of the CDR3 DNA that was read is TGTGCCACCAGCAGAGTTGCGGGCCATGGC.

In regard to this clone: Sequence at one end of the junction differs from germline and may be a read error. The CDR3 is cut off 3 residues early in the read; its end comes from the germline J gene. The chain recombines TRBV4-2 with TRBJ2-3; D not certain. CDR1 LGHNA and CDR2 YNFKEQ come from the germline V gene. The CDR3 is made up of 12 amino acids. This chain's CDR3 is CASSSGTDTQYF. The DNA read from the CDR3 is TGCGCCAGCAGTTCAGGTACAGATACG.

This clone ranks as medium-sized in terms of frequency. The read gets to within 3 residues of the CDR3 end, and the germline J gene fills in the rest. V and J are TRBV20-1 and TRBJ2-4, with a possible D match to TRBD2 (6 bases). V lost 3 bases and J lost 5, with 17 bases in between. Germline V gene data show CDR1 as DFQATT and CDR2 as SNEGSKA (reference sequence). This CDR3 region has 15 residues. The sequenced part of the CDR3 DNA is TGCAGTGCTAGCAACGTAAGGCGGGGAGAAAACATT. Its translation is CSASNVRRGENI. The full CDR3 protein reads CSASNVRRGENIQYF.

With respect to this clone: Coverage ceases 3 residues before the CDR3 finishes, and the germline J gene fills in the end. The chain has TRBV7-9 and TRBJ2-7; D not resolved. Germline CDR1 is SEHNR and CDR2 is FQNEAQ (reference sequence). The CDR3 is made up of 13 amino acids. Between the trimmed V and J ends, which lost 1 base and 3 bases, there was a span of 7 bases. The sequenced CDR3 bases are TGTGCCAGCAGCTTAGATCACGGCTACGAG. It yields the protein CASSLDHGYE. The full CDR3 is CASSLDHGYEQYF.

A word on this clone: From the germline J gene comes the end of the CDR3, since the read stops 3 residues before it. The rearrangement joins TRBV29-1 to TRBJ2-5; 9 bases match TRBD1. Trimming cost V 6 bases and J 4 bases; bases outside gene matches: 3. The germline V gene has CDR1 SQVTM and CDR2 ANQGSEA. The CDR3 runs 12 residues. CDR3 region: CSVDRGTETQYF. CDR3 DNA (partial): TGCAGCGTCGACAGGGGGACAGAGACC.

In regard to this clone: The DNA ends 3 residues before the CDR3 does, and the rest of the CDR3 is filled in from the germline J gene. The gene calls are TRBV6-1 and TRBJ1-3; D is possibly TRBD1 (5 bases). The CDR3 runs 14 residues. From germline, CDR1 is MNHNS and CDR2 SASEGT. V lost 4 bases and J lost 0, with 7 bases in between. The CDR3 is CASSGTGSGNTIYF. CDR3 bases read: TGTGCCAGCAGTGGTACAGGCTCTGGAAACACC.